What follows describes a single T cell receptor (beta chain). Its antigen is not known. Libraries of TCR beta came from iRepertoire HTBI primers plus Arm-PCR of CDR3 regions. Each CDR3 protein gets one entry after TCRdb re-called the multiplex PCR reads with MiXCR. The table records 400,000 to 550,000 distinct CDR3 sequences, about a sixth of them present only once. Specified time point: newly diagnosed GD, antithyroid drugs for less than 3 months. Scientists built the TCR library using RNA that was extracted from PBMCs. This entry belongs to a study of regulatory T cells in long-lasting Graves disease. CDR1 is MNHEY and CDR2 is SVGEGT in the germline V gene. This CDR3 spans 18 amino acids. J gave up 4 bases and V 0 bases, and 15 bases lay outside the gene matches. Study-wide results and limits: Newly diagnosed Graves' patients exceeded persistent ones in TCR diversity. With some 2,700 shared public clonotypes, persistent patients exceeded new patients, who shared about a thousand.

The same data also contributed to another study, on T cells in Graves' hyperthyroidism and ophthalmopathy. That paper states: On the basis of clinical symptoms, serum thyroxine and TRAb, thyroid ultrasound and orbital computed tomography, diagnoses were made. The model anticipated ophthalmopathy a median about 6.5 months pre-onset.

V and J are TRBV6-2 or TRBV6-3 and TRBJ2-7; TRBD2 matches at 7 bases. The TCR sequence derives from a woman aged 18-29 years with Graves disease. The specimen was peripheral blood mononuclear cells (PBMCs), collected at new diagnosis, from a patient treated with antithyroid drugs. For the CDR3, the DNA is TGTGCCAGCAGTTACTCGACCGTGAGTGGCGGGAGATTTTACGAGCAGTACTTC. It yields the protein CASSYSTVSGGRFYEQYF.